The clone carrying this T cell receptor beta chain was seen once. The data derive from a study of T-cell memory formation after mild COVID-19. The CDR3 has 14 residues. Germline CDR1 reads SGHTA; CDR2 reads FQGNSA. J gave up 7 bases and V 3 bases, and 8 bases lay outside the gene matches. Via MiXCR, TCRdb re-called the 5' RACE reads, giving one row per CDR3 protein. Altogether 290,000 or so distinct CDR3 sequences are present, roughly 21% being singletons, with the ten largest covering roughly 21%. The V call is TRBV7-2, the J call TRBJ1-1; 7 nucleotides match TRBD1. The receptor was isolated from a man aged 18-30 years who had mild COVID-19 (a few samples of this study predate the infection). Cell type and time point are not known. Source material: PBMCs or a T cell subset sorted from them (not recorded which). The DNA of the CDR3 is TGTGCCAGCAGCTTCCGCCCGAGACAGGGTGAAGCTTTCTTT. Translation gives CASSFRPRQGEAFF.